The sequence of this T cell receptor (beta chain) was determined in a study of cytotoxic CD8 clonotypes in ibrutinib-treated CLL. The length of the CDR3 is 15 residues. The V end was cut by 5 bases, the J end by 0 bases, with 14 bases between. CDR1 is SGHTA and CDR2 is FQGTGA in the germline V gene. TCRdb's copy holds only in-frame clones and misses some; the assay was immunoSEQ multiplex PCR. The data hold approximately 47,000 clones, with 50% to 75% observed a single time. Sequences were derived from PBMCs, sampled after 24 months of ibrutinib treatment. The chain recombines TRBV7-3 with TRBJ2-7; tentatively, D is TRBD1 or TRBD2 (5 bases each). This clonotype originated in a human donor with chronic lymphocytic leukemia. CDR3 nucleotide sequence: TGTGCCAGCAGCCCTAGGCCGGGACGCTCCTACGAGCAGTACTTC. Encoded protein: CASSPRPGRSYEQYF.